The 9 T cell receptor beta chains reported below all come from one sample, sequenced in a study of T cell repertoires in cytomegalovirus infection. Via MiXCR, TCRdb re-called the reads, giving one row per CDR3 protein. The sample holds about 490,000 distinct CDR3 sequences, about 10% seen once. Source material: PBMCs. Every receptor here comes from a human donor in good health (CMV status not recorded). Some clones in this sample may be carry-over from other donors' samples.

This chain joins TRBV24-1 and TRBJ2-1; 7 bases are a match to TRBD1. Germline V gene lookup returns CDR1 KGHDR and CDR2 SFDVKD. The V and J ends lost 3 bases and 3 bases, in that order; junction bases with no gene match: 7. The CDR3 extends over 16 amino acids. As DNA, the CDR3 is TGTGCCACCAGTGATCCGGGACAGCACATCTACAATGAGCAGTTCTTC. It translates to CATSDPGQHIYNEQFF.

In its sample, this clonotype was seen many times. The chain recombines TRBV19 with TRBJ2-4; 10 bases fit TRBD1. Germline CDR1 and CDR2: LNHDA and SQIVND (reference sequence). The CDR3 is made up of 18 amino acids. The V and J ends lost 6 bases and 3 bases, in that order; junction bases with no gene match: 14. The DNA of the CDR3 is TGTGCCAGTAGGATACCAAATGACAGGGGGCAAGGCAAAAACATTCAGTACTTC. This gives the protein CASRIPNDRGQGKNIQYF. Full variable domain (missing parts from reference TRBV19 and TRBJ2-4): DGGITQSPKYLFRKEGQNVTLSCEQNLNHDAMYWYRQDPGQGLRLIYYSQIVNDFQKGDIAEGYSVSREKKESFPLTVTSAQKNPTAFYLCASRIPNDRGQGKNIQYFGAGTRLSVL.

In its sample, this clonotype was seen many times. The CDR3 is CASSLKASGYNEQFF. The CDR3 DNA follows: TGTGCCAGCAGCTTGAAGGCTAGCGGCTACAATGAGCAGTTCTTC. This sequence joins TRBV5-6 and TRBJ2-1; 7 bases are a match to TRBD2. The CDR3 length is 15 residues. Germline loops: CDR1 SGHDT, CDR2 YYEEEE. Unmatched junction bases numbered 4, after V lost 1 base and J lost 3 bases.

V is TRBV9 and J is TRBJ2-3, with D perhaps TRBD2 (6 bases). CDR1 and CDR2 from the germline V gene are SGDLS and YYNGEE. Trimming left V 3 bases short and J 4 bases short, with 21 bases between. The CDR3 is made up of 17 amino acids. DNA for the CDR3: TGTGCCAGCAGCGCCCCCTCCCCGGGACTCCTCGCAGATACGCAGTATTTT. Protein sequence: CASSAPSPGLLADTQYF. Full variable domain (missing parts from reference TRBV9 and TRBJ2-3): DSGVTQTPKHLITATGQRVTLRCSPRSGDLSVYWYQQSLDQGLQFLIQYYNGEERAKGNILERFSAQQFPDLHSELNLSSLELGDSALYFCASSAPSPGLLADTQYFGPGTRLTVL.

The V call is TRBV28, the J call TRBJ2-5; D is unresolved. There are 13 residues in the CDR3. CDR1 is MDHEN and CDR2 is SYDVKM in the germline V gene. V lost 8 bases and J lost 0, with 10 bases in between. The CDR3 nucleotides are TGTGCCAGCGGCCGGGCCCACCAAGAGACCCAGTACTTC. This sequence encodes CASGRAHQETQYF.

This clonotype was picked up a small number of times. The gene calls are TRBV5-4 and TRBJ2-3, with 13 positions matching TRBD2. Trimming cost V 3 bases and J 4 bases; bases outside gene matches: 11. CDR1 SGHNT and CDR2 YYREEE come from the germline V gene (reference sequence). The CDR3 runs 18 residues. The CDR3 DNA sequence: TGTGCCAGCAGCTGGACTAGCGGGGGAATGGGCCCCCCAGATACGCAGTATTTT. Its translation: CASSWTSGGMGPPDTQYF.

V gene TRBV5-1 combines with J gene TRBJ2-1; D may be TRBD2 (6 bases). CDR1 is SGHRS, CDR2 YFSETQ, per germline. The V end lost 4 bases, the J end lost 4 bases, and 18 bases lay between the germline ends. The CDR3 loop spans 16 amino acids. The CDR3 is CASSPGPGVIYNEQFF. The CDR3 DNA reads as TGCGCCAGCAGCCCCGGGCCGGGGGTTATATACAATGAGCAGTTCTTC.

Ten or more counts support this clonotype. Written as DNA, the CDR3 is TGTGCCAGCAGCTTAGCGCCAGCGCGCTCGAGGGAGACCCAGTACTTC. This gives the protein CASSLAPARSRETQYF. V is TRBV7-2 and J is TRBJ2-5; D is unresolved. CDR1 and CDR2 (germline): SGHTA, FQGNSA. The germline V and J ends were trimmed by 0 bases and 5 bases, with 16 bases remaining between them. The length of the CDR3 is 16 residues.

This clonotype was seen repeatedly, ten times or more. The chain couples TRBV27 to TRBJ2-2, with a possible D match to TRBD1 (6 bases). The germline V gene encodes CDR1 MNHEY and CDR2 SMNVEV (reference sequence). Trimming shortened V by 3 bases and J by 6 bases, and 26 bases separated the two germline ends. There are 19 residues in the CDR3. CDR3 coding DNA: TGTGCCAGCAGTTTTTCCCGGGACACAGGGTTGCTTTTTGCCGGGGAGCTGTTTTTT. Translating gives CASSFSRDTGLLFAGELFF.